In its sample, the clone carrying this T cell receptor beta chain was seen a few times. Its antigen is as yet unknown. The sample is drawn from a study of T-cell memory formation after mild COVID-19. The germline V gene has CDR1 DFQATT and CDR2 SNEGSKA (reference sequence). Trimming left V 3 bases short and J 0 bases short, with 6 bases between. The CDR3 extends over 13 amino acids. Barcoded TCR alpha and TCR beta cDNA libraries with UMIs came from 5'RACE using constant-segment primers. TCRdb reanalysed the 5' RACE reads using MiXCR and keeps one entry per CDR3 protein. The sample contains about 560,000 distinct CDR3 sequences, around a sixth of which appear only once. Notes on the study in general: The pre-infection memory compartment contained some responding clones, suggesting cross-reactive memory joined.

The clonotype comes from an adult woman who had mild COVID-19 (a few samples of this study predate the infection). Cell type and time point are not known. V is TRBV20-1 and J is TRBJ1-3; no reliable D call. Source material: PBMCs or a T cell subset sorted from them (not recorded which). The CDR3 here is CSARGNSGNTIYF. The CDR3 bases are TGCAGTGCTAGGGGCAACTCTGGAAACACCATATATTTT.